The clone carrying this TCR beta chain was seen many times. Antigen unknown. This entry belongs to a study of T cells after yellow fever vaccination. Study-wide results and caveats: The CD4 compartment and the CD8 compartment contained a small share of clonotypes in common.

UMIs and a universal primer site were added when TCR cDNA was made by 5'RACE template switching. TCRdb passed the 5' RACE reads through MiXCR, listing each CDR3 protein once. Among 150,000 or so distinct CDR3 sequences listed, about 6.9% were seen once. Trimming at V came to 3 bases and at J to 3 bases, leaving 8 bases not matched to a gene. Germline V CDR1 and CDR2: DFQATT, SNEGSKA (reference sequence). The CDR3 covers 15 residues. The receptor was isolated from a man aged 25-45 years who received the YFV17D yellow fever vaccine. The material was CD4+ T cells sorted from PBMCs, obtained 10 days after the yellow fever booster vaccination. This chain joins TRBV20-1 and TRBJ2-1; 7 nucleotides match TRBD1. The CDR3 protein is CSARGDRVGYNEQFF. The CDR3 coding sequence is TGCAGTGCTAGGGGAGACAGGGTAGGCTACAATGAGCAGTTCTTC.